The 32 T cell receptor beta chains below come from one sample, sequenced in a study of Ad26.COV2.S vaccination and SARS-CoV-2 variants. Treatment noted: about 20 received Ad26.COV2.S at low or high dose, single or two shots; about 5 received placebo; per-sample allocation not given. All samples were drawn on day 63, counting from the first vaccine or placebo injection. Method: immunoSEQ multiplex PCR; TCRdb's copy keeps in-frame clones and lacks some. The sample lists 380,000 or so clones, 88% occurring once. Material: peripheral blood, obtained in a trial of Ad26.COV2.S vaccine versus placebo. These receptors all come from a person aged 18-65 years who received the Ad26.COV2.S COVID-19 vaccine or a placebo.

The J gene is TRBJ2-7, the V gene TRBV28; 7 positions agree with TRBD1. This CDR3 has 12 residues. Per the germline V gene, CDR1 is MDHEN and CDR2 is SYDVKM. V dropped 6 bases and J dropped 5; count of bases not matched to a gene: 4. The CDR3 loop reads CASSRQGNEQYF. CDR3 nucleotide sequence: TGTGCCAGCAGCCGACAGGGAAACGAGCAGTACTTC.

The V gene is TRBV6-5, the J gene TRBJ2-7, with D tentatively TRBD1 or TRBD2 (5 bases each). CDR1 is MNHEY and CDR2 is SVGAGI in the germline V gene. Trimming left V 7 bases short and J 4 bases short, with 14 bases between. CDR3 size: 13 residues. CDR3 region: CASTRGPLYEQYF. In DNA, the CDR3 is TGTGCCAGCACCCGGGGCCCCCTATACGAGCAGTACTTC.

V gene TRBV7-3 combines with J gene TRBJ1-2, with TRBD1 matching 8 bases. This CDR3 region has 14 residues. Germline CDR1 is SGHTA and CDR2 is FQGTGA. J gave up 5 bases and V 4 bases, and 6 bases lay outside the gene matches. CDR3 in DNA: TGTGCCAGCAGCTCTGGGACAGGAGATTATGGCTACACCTTC. Translating gives CASSSGTGDYGYTF.

A remark on this clone: The sample has other DNA sequences that encode this CDR3 too. The V and J genes are TRBV5-1 and TRBJ1-6; possibly TRBD1 for D (6 bases). Germline CDR1 reads SGHRS; CDR2 reads YFSETQ. Trimming pared 0 bases from V and 7 bases from J, leaving 11 bases between. The CDR3 has 15 residues. The CDR3 coding sequence is TGCGCCAGCAGCTTGGGGCAGGGGCGGAATTCACCCCTCCACTTT. This gives the protein CASSLGQGRNSPLHF.

The genes are TRBV25-1 and TRBJ1-4, with D possibly being TRBD1 (5 bases). Trimming took off 6 bases at V and 8 bases at J, with 13 bases between the two ends. There are 13 residues in the CDR3. Germline V lookup: CDR1 MGHDK, CDR2 SYGVNS. This chain's CDR3 is CASSPLGAEKLFF. In DNA form, the CDR3 reads TGTGCCAGCAGCCCACTTGGGGCCGAAAAACTGTTTTTT. Using reference TRBV25-1 and TRBJ1-4 for the parts outside the CDR3, the full variable domain is EADIYQTPRYLVIGTGKKITLECSQTMGHDKMYWYQQDPGMELHLIHYSYGVNSTEKGDLSSESTVSRIRTEHFPLTLESARPSHTSQYLCASSPLGAEKLFFGSGTQLSVL.

The sample holds a few counts of this clone. The same CDR3 can be traced to other DNA sequences in this sample. The chain combines TRBV5-1 with TRBJ2-7; 10 bases fit TRBD1. Per the germline V gene, CDR1 is SGHRS and CDR2 is YFSETQ. V shed 3 bases and J 4 bases; nucleotides not matched to a gene: 4. The CDR3 is made up of 14 amino acids. The CDR3 nucleotides are TGCGCCAGCAGCTCGCCGGGACAGGGGTACGAGCAGTACTTC. Translated, it gives CASSSPGQGYEQYF.

The chain recombines TRBV7-2 with TRBJ1-1; TRBD1 might be the D (6 bases). The V end was cut by 1 base, the J end by 5 bases, with 23 bases between. The CDR3 runs 18 residues. In germline, CDR1 is SGHTA, CDR2 FQGNSA. The CDR3 reads CASSLGIGTGARRTEAFF. The CDR3 nucleotides read TGTGCCAGCAGCTTAGGGATAGGTACGGGGGCGCGGAGGACTGAAGCTTTCTTT.

The rearrangement links TRBV21-1 to TRBJ2-3; whether TRBD1, the table's D call, matches the DNA was not checked. TRBV21-1 corresponds to a pseudogene. CDR3 length: 15 amino acids. CDR3 protein: CASSKEQGAKDTQYF. The CDR3 region has the DNA TGTGCCAGCAGCAAAGAACAGGGGGCCAAAGATACGCAGTATTTT.

Comment on this clone: Other DNA sequences of this sample code for an identical CDR3. The chain links TRBV30 to TRBJ2-1; D gene unclear. The CDR3 loop spans 11 amino acids. Germline V gives CDR1 GTSNPN, CDR2 SVGIG (reference sequence). V gave up 3 bases and J gave up 3 bases, with 3 bases separating them. The CDR3 region has the DNA TGTGCCTGGAGGGGCTACAATGAGCAGTTCTTC. This gives the protein CAWRGYNEQFF.

The J gene is TRBJ2-1, the V gene TRBV28; D remains ambiguous. The germline CDR1 and CDR2 sequences are MDHEN and SYDVKM. The CDR3 runs 13 residues. V was cut by 6 bases and J by 2 bases, with 8 bases left in between. CDR3 DNA: TGTGCCAGCAGGGAACCCCCCTACAATGAGCAGTTCTTC. This sequence encodes CASREPPYNEQFF.

This chain connects TRBV5-1 to TRBJ1-6, with 8 bases aligning to TRBD1. Losses at the gene ends were 4 bases for V and 1 base for J; bases not matched to a gene: 7. The CDR3 has 17 amino acids. Germline-derived CDR1 and CDR2 are SGHRS and YFSETQ. The CDR3 spells CASSGGQGESYNSPLHF. Written as DNA, the CDR3 is TGCGCCAGCAGCGGCGGACAGGGAGAGTCCTATAATTCACCCCTCCACTTT. The variable domain in full, completed from reference TRBV5-1 and TRBJ1-6, reads KAGVTQTPRYLIKTRGQQVTLSCSPISGHRSVSWYQQTPGQGLQFLFEYFSETQRNKGNFPGRFSGRQFSNSRSEMNVSTLELGDSALYLCASSGGQGESYNSPLHFGNGTRLTVT.

This clone has just one count. The chain is built from TRBV27 and TRBJ2-7; D is unresolved. V shed 0 bases and J shed 1 base, with 10 bases lying between them. The V gene's germline CDR1 is MNHEY and CDR2 SMNVEV (reference sequence). This CDR3 region has 15 residues. The CDR3 bases are TGTGCCAGCAGTTTATCGGTTGCTGAATCCTACGAGCAGTACTTC. Translation gives CASSLSVAESYEQYF.

The chain couples TRBV6-6 to TRBJ1-3; a weak D match, TRBD1 (6 bases). CDR1 is MNHNY and CDR2 is SVGAGI in the germline V gene (reference sequence). This CDR3 has 13 amino acids. Trimming stripped 7 bases from V and 7 bases from J, with 14 bases between. CDR3 amino acids: CASTQTGGNTIYF. CDR3 DNA sequence: TGTGCCAGCACCCAGACAGGAGGCAACACCATATATTTT.

This chain links TRBV3-1 (or the pseudogene TRBV3-2) with TRBJ2-2; D is undetermined. Looked up from germline, CDR1 is LGHDT and CDR2 is YNNKEL (reference sequence). V was cut by 3 bases and J by 4 bases, with 12 bases left in between. The CDR3 spans 15 residues. The CDR3 region has the DNA TGTGCCAGCAGCCAGCTTCTTTCCGTCACCGGGGAGCTGTTTTTT. This gives the protein CASSQLLSVTGELFF.

The chain couples TRBV18 to TRBJ2-1, with D maybe TRBD1 (5 bases). Trimming pared 1 base from V and 5 bases from J, leaving 9 bases between. This CDR3 is built from 14 residues. Germline V gives CDR1 KGHSH, CDR2 LQKENI. CDR3 amino acids: CASSPRGGNNEQFF. The CDR3 bases are TGTGCCAGCTCACCACGGGGCGGAAACAATGAGCAGTTCTTC. The full variable domain, its missing parts supplied by reference TRBV18 and TRBJ2-1, is NAGVMQNPRHLVRRRGQEARLRCSPMKGHSHVYWYRQLPEEGLKFMVYLQKENIIDESGMPKERFSAEFPKEGPSILRIQQVVRGDSAAYFCASSPRGGNNEQFFGPGTRLTVL.

V usage is TRBV7-9 and J usage is TRBJ2-7, with TRBD1 matching over 10 bases. There are 15 residues in the CDR3. V shed 1 base, J shed 3 bases, and the junction held 3 bases outside the gene matches. CDR1 SEHNR and CDR2 FQNEAQ come from the germline V gene (reference sequence). CDR3 sequence reads: CASSLVGDRGYEQYF. As DNA, the CDR3 is TGTGCCAGCAGCTTAGTGGGGGACAGGGGCTACGAGCAGTACTTC.

This chain joins TRBV11-3 and TRBJ2-1, with 9 bases identical to TRBD2. There are 15 residues in the CDR3. Germline CDR1 reads SGHNT; CDR2 reads YENEEA. The V and J ends lost 5 bases and 7 bases, in that order; junction bases with no gene match: 9. The DNA of the CDR3 is TGTGCCAGCAGCCCAGATAGCGGGAGTGTAAATGAGCAGTTCTTC. Amino acid sequence: CASSPDSGSVNEQFF.

This chain joins TRBV4-2 and TRBJ2-7; no firm D call. The CDR3 runs to 13 residues. Germline CDR1 and CDR2: LGHNA and YNFKEQ. With 5 bases removed from V and 0 bases from J, the gap between germline ends came to 8 bases. The DNA for the CDR3 is TGTGCCAGCAGCGCCCATAGCTCCTACGAGCAGTACTTC. This sequence encodes CASSAHSSYEQYF.

This clone was counted between two and nine times. The chain employs TRBV5-1 and TRBJ1-1; TRBD1 matches 7 bases. V lost 0 bases and J lost 2; bases outside the gene matches: 4. There are 15 residues in the CDR3. Germline V gene lookup returns CDR1 SGHRS and CDR2 YFSETQ. CDR3 bases: TGCGCCAGCAGCTTGGCGACAGGGCGCAACACTGAAGCTTTCTTT. The encoded protein is CASSLATGRNTEAFF.

V and J are TRBV25-1 and TRBJ1-2, with D perhaps TRBD1 (6 bases). The V end was cut by 0 bases, the J end by 2 bases, with 10 bases between. Germline CDR1 reads MGHDK; CDR2 reads SYGVNS. The CDR3 contains 15 residues. The CDR3 DNA reads TGTGCCAGCAGTGAATATAGGGGGGAAAACTATGGCTACACCTTC. Residues: CASSEYRGENYGYTF.

This clone was recorded once. The V gene is TRBV11-3, the J gene TRBJ2-1; D possibly matches TRBD1 or TRBD2 (5 bases each). Trimming took 5 bases from V and 8 from J, leaving 10 bases between them. Germline V CDR1 and CDR2: SGHNT, YENEEA. The CDR3 runs 12 residues. CDR3 in amino acids: CASSPMGDEQFF. CDR3 DNA: TGTGCCAGCAGCCCCATGGGGGATGAGCAGTTCTTC.

The rearrangement uses TRBV2 and TRBJ1-4, with TRBD1 matching over 9 bases. J gave up 6 bases and V 6 bases, and 5 bases lay outside the gene matches. Per the germline V gene, CDR1 is SNHLY and CDR2 is FYNNEI. CDR3 length equals 14 residues. The CDR3 nucleotides are TGTGCCAGCAGCTCGGGACAGGGATATGAAAAACTGTTTTTT. Amino acid sequence: CASSSGQGYEKLFF.

The chain uses TRBV20-1 and TRBJ1-1; D gene uncertain. Per the germline V gene, CDR1 is DFQATT and CDR2 is SNEGSKA (reference sequence). The CDR3 covers 11 residues. With 3 bases removed from V and 4 bases from J, the gap between germline ends came to 6 bases. CDR3: CSASEGTEAFF. The CDR3 DNA follows: TGCAGTGCTAGTGAGGGCACTGAAGCTTTCTTT.

The chain employs TRBV16 and TRBJ2-7; TRBD2 aligns across 10 bases. The CDR3 extends over 16 amino acids. Germline V gene sequence: CDR1 KGHSY, CDR2 FQNENV. J was trimmed by 1 base and V by 5 bases; bases with no gene match: 8. DNA for the CDR3: TGTGCCAGCAGCTTCTCCGGGACTAGCGTTTCCTACGAGCAGTACTTC. Its translation is CASSFSGTSVSYEQYF.

The V gene is TRBV12-3 or TRBV12-4, the J gene TRBJ2-3; D unresolved. V lost 3 bases and J 3 bases, leaving 4 bases between the germline ends. This CDR3 spans 12 amino acids. This CDR3 reads CASSFETDTQYF. DNA for the CDR3: TGTGCCAGCAGTTTCGAAACAGATACGCAGTATTTT.

V is TRBV27 and J is TRBJ1-6; 11 bases align to TRBD1. CDR3 size: 18 residues. Germline V CDR1 and CDR2: MNHEY, SMNVEV (reference sequence). With 2 bases clipped from V and 7 bases from J, the junction kept 10 bases outside the gene matches. The CDR3 protein is CASSLDYGQGASNSPLHF. CDR3 DNA: TGTGCCAGCAGTTTAGACTACGGACAGGGGGCTTCCAATTCACCCCTCCACTTT.

The rearrangement uses TRBV27 and TRBJ2-2, with D unclear. From germline, CDR1 is MNHEY and CDR2 SMNVEV (reference sequence). This CDR3 has 18 amino acids. V dropped 6 bases and J dropped 0 bases, with 20 bases sitting between them. The CDR3 protein is CASRGTLGFGTNTGELFF. Here the CDR3 DNA reads TGTGCCAGCAGAGGCACCCTGGGGTTTGGGACGAACACCGGGGAGCTGTTTTTT.

Here the CDR3 reads CASSLAHRPQYEQYF. CDR3 DNA: TGTGCCAGCAGTCTAGCCCACAGGCCCCAGTACGAGCAGTACTTC. The chain is built from TRBV6-5 and TRBJ2-7; D might be TRBD1 or TRBD2, each matching 5 bases. V lost 5 bases and J 4 bases, leaving 18 bases between the germline ends. Per germline, CDR1 MNHEY and CDR2 SVGAGI. There are 15 residues in the CDR3.

The chain carries TRBV9 and TRBJ1-2; no clear D. Germline V lookup: CDR1 SGDLS, CDR2 YYNGEE. The CDR3 extends over 12 amino acids. With 2 bases removed from V and 5 bases from J, the gap between germline ends came to 7 bases. CDR3 sequence (DNA): TGTGCCAGCAGCGTTCCGGGATATGGCTACACCTTC. Translation: CASSVPGYGYTF. Full variable domain (missing parts from reference TRBV9 and TRBJ1-2): DSGVTQTPKHLITATGQRVTLRCSPRSGDLSVYWYQQSLDQGLQFLIQYYNGEERAKGNILERFSAQQFPDLHSELNLSSLELGDSALYFCASSVPGYGYTFGSGTRLTVV.

The chain has TRBV30 and TRBJ2-1; D perhaps matches TRBD2 (6 bases). V lost 3 bases to trimming and J lost 5 bases, with 11 bases between them. CDR1 and CDR2 from the germline V gene are GTSNPN and SVGIG (reference sequence). This CDR3 is built from 13 residues. The CDR3 loop reads CAWRDYGDNEQFF. CDR3 in DNA: TGTGCCTGGAGGGACTACGGGGACAATGAGCAGTTCTTC.

This chain connects TRBV5-6 to TRBJ1-2, with 7 bases fitting TRBD1. Germline loops: CDR1 SGHDT, CDR2 YYEEEE. Unmatched junction bases numbered 5, after V lost 2 bases and J lost 4 bases. This CDR3 region has 14 residues. CDR3 residues: CASSFGTESYGYTF. The DNA of the CDR3 is TGTGCCAGCAGCTTTGGGACAGAGAGCTATGGCTACACCTTC.

This chain joins TRBV3-1 (or the pseudogene TRBV3-2) and TRBJ2-5; D remains unclear. Germline CDR1 is LGHDT and CDR2 is YNNKEL (reference sequence). This CDR3 has 13 residues. V dropped 2 bases and J dropped 2 bases, with 6 bases sitting between them. The CDR3 is CASSQSLQETQYF. The CDR3 DNA follows: TGTGCCAGCAGCCAATCACTACAAGAGACCCAGTACTTC.